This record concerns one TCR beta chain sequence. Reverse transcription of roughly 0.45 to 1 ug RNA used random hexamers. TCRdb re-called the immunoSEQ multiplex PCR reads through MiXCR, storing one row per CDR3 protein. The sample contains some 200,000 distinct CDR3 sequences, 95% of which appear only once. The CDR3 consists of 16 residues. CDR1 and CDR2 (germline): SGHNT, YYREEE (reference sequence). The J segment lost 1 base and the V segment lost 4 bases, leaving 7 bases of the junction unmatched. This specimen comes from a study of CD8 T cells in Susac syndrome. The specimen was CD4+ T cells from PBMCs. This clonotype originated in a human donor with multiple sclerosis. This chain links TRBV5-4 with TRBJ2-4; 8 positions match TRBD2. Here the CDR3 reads CASSQEAGVAKNIQYF. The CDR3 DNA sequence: TGTGCCAGCAGCCAGGAAGCGGGAGTGGCCAAAAACATTCAGTACTTC.